This T cell receptor beta chain was obtained from a study of blood T cells in healthy people across ages. Study-level results: A greater number of naive CD4+ cells and higher diversity distinguished long-lived donors from aged donors.

Then a second PCR, running roughly 7 to 11 cycles, was carried out with a sample-barcoded 5' primer and a J-beta primer mix. A 12-random-nucleotide template-switch adaptor tagged each cDNA molecule. One entry per CDR3 protein results from TCRdb running MiXCR on the 5' RACE reads. The table shows approximately 780,000 distinct CDR3 sequences, with about 26% occurring only once. Germline-derived CDR1 and CDR2 are SGHRS and YFSETQ. The CDR3 is 15 residues long. V lost 5 bases and J lost 2, with 16 bases in between. Concerning this clonotype itself: The antigen is unknown.

These data also formed part of another study, on T cells of mothers and their children. Per that paper: Added by the second PCR's M1S primer were sample barcodes and 2-4 random nucleotides. Versus unrelated pairs, overlap was slightly higher in related mother-child pairs, without reaching significance.

The V and J genes are TRBV5-1 and TRBJ1-1; possibly TRBD1 for D (6 bases). Sequenced material: blood. The TCR was taken from a boy aged 5-17 years in good health. CDR3 sequence (DNA): TGCGCCAGCAGGCAGACCGGGACACCTAACACTGAAGCTTTCTTT. Protein sequence: CASRQTGTPNTEAFF. Combining the CDR3 with reference TRBV5-1 and TRBJ1-1 gives the whole variable domain KAGVTQTPRYLIKTRGQQVTLSCSPISGHRSVSWYQQTPGQGLQFLFEYFSETQRNKGNFPGRFSGRQFSNSRSEMNVSTLELGDSALYLCASRQTGTPNTEAFFGQGTRLTVV.